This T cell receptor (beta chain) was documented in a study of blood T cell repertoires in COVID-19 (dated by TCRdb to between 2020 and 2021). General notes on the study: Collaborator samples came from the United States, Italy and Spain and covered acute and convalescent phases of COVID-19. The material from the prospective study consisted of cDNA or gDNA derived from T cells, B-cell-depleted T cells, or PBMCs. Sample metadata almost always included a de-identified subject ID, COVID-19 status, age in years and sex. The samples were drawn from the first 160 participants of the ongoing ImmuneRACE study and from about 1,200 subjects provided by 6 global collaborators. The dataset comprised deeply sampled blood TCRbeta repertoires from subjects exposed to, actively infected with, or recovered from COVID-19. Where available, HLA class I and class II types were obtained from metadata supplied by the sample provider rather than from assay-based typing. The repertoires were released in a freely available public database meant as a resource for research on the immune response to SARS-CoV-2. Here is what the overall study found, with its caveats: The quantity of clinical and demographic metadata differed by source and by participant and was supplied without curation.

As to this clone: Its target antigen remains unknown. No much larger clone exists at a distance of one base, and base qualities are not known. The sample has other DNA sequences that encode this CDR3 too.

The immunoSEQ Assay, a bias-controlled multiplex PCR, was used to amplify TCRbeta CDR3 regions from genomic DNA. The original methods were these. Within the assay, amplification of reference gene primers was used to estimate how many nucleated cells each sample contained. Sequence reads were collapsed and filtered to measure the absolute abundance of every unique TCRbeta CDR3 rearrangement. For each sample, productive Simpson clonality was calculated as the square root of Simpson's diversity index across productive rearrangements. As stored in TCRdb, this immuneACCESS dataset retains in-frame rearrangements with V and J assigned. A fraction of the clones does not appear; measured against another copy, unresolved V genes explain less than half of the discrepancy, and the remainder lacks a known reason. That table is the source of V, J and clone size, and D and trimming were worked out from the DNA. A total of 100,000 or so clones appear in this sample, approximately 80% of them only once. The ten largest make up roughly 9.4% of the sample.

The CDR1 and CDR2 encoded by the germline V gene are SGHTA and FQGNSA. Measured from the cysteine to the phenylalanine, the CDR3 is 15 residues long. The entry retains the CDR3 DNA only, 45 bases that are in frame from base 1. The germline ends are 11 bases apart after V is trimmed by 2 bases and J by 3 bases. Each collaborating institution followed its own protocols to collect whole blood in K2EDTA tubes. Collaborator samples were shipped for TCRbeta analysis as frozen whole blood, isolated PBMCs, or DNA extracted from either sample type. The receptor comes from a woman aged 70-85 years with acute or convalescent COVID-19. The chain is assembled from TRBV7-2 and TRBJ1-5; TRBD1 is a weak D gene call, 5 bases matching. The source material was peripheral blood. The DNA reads TGTGCCAGCAGCTTAAGGGCAGGGAACAATCAGCCCCAGCATTTT. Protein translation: CASSLRAGNNQPQHF.